This T cell receptor beta chain was obtained from a study of blood T cell repertoires in COVID-19. Overall study context: Samples taken during acute and convalescent COVID-19 were collected in the United States, Italy and Spain. T cells, B-cell-depleted T cells, or PBMCs provided the cDNA or gDNA that served as material.

Per the study methods: Estimation of nucleated cell counts relied on the amplification of reference gene primers. Here immunoSEQ multiplex PCR was the method, and the copy in TCRdb shows in-frame clones only, minus some. That table is the source of V, J and clone size, and D and trimming were worked out from the DNA. The table shows under 300,000 clones, with approximately 78% occurring only once. J gave up 4 bases and V 4 bases, and 5 bases lay outside the gene matches. The CDR3 has 15 residues. Germline V gene data show CDR1 as ENHRY and CDR2 as SYGVKD. This TCR was recovered from a woman aged 60-70 years with active or convalescent COVID-19. Input material: peripheral blood. The J gene is TRBJ1-2, the V gene TRBV10-3, with TRBD1 matching 11 bases. DNA of the CDR3: TGTGCCATCAGTGCCGGACAGGGGGCTATCTATGGCTACACCTTC. Protein sequence: CAISAGQGAIYGYTF.